This note documents a single TCR beta chain sequence. The antigen is not known. This CDR3 comprises 14 residues. Germline V gene data show CDR1 as LNHDA and CDR2 as SQIVND (reference sequence). Germline trimming cut 6 bases from V and 2 bases from J; bases unmatched to any gene: 5. The entry originates in a study of cytomegalovirus exposure and HLA in healthy donors. About the research overall: A previous analysis identified 100 million or so unique TCR beta sequences derived from roughly 180 million T cells.

The PCR had 60 Vbeta and 13 Jbeta primers. Sequenced by immunoSEQ multiplex PCR; TCRdb stores in-frame clones only, minus some. The data show approximately 130,000 clones, roughly 77% seen once. Study observations and caveats: While the bulk of TCR sequences proved rare, some public TCRs turned up in many donors.

Material for sequencing was PBMCs. The clonotype comes from a man aged 18-30 years in good health and CMV-seronegative. J is TRBJ2-3 and V is TRBV19; 7 positions match TRBD1. The CDR3 sequence is CASSGTDLTDTQYF. DNA of the CDR3: TGTGCCAGTAGCGGGACAGACCTCACAGATACGCAGTATTTT.